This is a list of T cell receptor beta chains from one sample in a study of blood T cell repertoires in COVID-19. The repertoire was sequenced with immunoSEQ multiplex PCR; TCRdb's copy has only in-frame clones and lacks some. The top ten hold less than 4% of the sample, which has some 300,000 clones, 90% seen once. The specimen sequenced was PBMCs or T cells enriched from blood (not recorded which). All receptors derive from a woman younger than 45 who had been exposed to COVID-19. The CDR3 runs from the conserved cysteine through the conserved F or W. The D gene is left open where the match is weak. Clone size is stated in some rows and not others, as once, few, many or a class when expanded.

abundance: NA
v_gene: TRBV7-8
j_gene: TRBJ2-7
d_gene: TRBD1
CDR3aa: CASSLGDRGLGEQYF
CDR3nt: TGTGCCAGCAGCTTAGGAGACAGGGGGCTCGGCGAGCAGTACTTC

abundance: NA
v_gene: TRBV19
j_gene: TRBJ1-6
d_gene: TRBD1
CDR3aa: CASCRGQAKGSPLHF
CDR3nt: TGTGCCAGTTGCCGAGGACAGGCTAAGGGTTCACCCCTCCACTTT

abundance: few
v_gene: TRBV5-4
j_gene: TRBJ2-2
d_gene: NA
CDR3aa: CASSPVAGGRGLTGELFF
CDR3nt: TGTGCCAGCAGCCCCGTGGCAGGGGGAAGGGGACTCACCGGGGAGCTGTTTTTT

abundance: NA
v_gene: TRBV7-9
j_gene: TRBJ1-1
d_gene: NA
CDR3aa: CASSYRDSTEAFF
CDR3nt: TGTGCCAGCAGCTACAGGGATAGCACTGAAGCTTTCTTT

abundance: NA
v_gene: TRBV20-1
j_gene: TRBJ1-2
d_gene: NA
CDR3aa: CSARGDYGYTF
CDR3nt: TGCAGTGCTAGAGGAGACTATGGCTACACCTTC

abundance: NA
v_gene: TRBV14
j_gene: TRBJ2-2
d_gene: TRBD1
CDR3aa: CASSQWTGTGELFF
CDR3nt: TGTGCCAGCAGCCAATGGACAGGGACCGGGGAGCTGTTTTTT

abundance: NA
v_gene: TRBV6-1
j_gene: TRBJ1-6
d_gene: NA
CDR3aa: CASSEWQAGGAYNSPLHF
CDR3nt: TGTGCCAGCAGTGAATGGCAGGCTGGAGGCGCCTATAATTCACCCCTCCACTTT

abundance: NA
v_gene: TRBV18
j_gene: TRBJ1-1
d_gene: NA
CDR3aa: CASSPRFGGETEAFF
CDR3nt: TGTGCCAGCTCACCACGGTTCGGGGGGGAAACTGAAGCTTTCTTT

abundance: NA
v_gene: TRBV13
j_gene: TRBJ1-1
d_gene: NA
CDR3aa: CASGSQDDTEAFF
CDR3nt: TGTGCCAGCGGTTCACAGGATGACACTGAAGCTTTCTTT

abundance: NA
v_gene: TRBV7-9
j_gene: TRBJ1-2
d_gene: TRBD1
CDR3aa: CASSPQGTGYLRSGNTF
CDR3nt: TGTGCCAGCAGCCCCCAGGGGACAGGGTACCTGAGGTCTGGGAACACCTTC

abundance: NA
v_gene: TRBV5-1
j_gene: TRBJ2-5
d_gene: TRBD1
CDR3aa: CASSSRQGQETQYF
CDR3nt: TGCGCCAGCAGCTCAAGACAGGGTCAAGAGACCCAGTACTTC

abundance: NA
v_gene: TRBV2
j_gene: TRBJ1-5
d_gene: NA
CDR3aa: CASSEVGAHQPQHF
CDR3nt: TGTGCCAGCAGTGAAGTGGGGGCCCATCAGCCCCAGCATTTT

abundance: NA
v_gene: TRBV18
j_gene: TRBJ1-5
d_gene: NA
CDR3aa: CASSPTGPFQPQHF
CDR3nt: TGTGCCAGCTCACCCACAGGGCCATTTCAGCCCCAGCATTTT

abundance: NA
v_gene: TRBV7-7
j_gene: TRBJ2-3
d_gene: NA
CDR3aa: CASSSEAGKAVTQYF
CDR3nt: TGTGCCAGCAGCTCCGAAGCGGGCAAAGCAGTTACGCAGTATTTT

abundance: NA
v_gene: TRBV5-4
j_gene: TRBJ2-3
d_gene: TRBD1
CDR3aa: CASSPGTGFTDTQYF
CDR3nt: TGTGCCAGCAGTCCCGGGACAGGGTTCACAGATACGCAGTATTTT

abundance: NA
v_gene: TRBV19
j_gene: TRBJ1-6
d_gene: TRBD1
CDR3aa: CASSLGRGRTRSPLHF
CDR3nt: TGTGCCAGTAGCCTCGGTAGGGGGCGAACTCGATCACCCCTCCACTTT

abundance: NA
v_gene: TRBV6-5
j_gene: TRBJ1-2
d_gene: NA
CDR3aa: CASSYSEGSAYGYTF
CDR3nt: TGTGCCAGCAGTTACTCGGAGGGGTCGGCCTATGGCTACACCTTC

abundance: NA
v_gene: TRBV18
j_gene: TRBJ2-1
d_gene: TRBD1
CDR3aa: CASSQGVPSYNEQFF
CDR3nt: TGTGCCAGCTCCCAGGGGGTCCCCTCCTACAATGAGCAGTTCTTC

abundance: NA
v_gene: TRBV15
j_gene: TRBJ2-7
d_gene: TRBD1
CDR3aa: CATRVTGAGSYEQYF
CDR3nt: TGTGCCACCAGGGTGACAGGGGCAGGTTCCTACGAGCAGTACTTC

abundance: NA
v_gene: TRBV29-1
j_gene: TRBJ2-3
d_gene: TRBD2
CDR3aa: CSVQRGVYSTDTQYF
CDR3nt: TGCAGCGTCCAGCGGGGGGTCTATAGCACAGATACGCAGTATTTT

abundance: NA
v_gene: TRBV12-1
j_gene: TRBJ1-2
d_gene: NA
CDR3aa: CASSSPPSGGHPYGYTF
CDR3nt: TGTGCCAGCAGCTCCCCGCCGAGCGGGGGACACCCGTATGGCTACACCTTC

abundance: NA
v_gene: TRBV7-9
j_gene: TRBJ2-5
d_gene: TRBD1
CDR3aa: CASSERTGPYQETQYF
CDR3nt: TGTGCCAGCAGCGAAAGGACAGGGCCGTACCAAGAGACCCAGTACTTC

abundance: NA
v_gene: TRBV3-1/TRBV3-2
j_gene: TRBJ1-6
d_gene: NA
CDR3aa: CASSGLFGGRRSYNSPLHF
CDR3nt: TGTGCCAGCAGCGGTTTGTTCGGGGGGCGAAGATCCTATAATTCACCCCTCCACTTT

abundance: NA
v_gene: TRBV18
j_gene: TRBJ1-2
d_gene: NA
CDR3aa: CASSPPNPGSGGYTF
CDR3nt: TGTGCCAGCTCACCCCCGAATCCAGGATCAGGGGGCTACACCTTC

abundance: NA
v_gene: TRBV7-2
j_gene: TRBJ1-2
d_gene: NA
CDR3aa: CASSSLGGAGYGYTF
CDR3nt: TGTGCCAGCAGCTCTCTGGGCGGAGCGGGCTATGGCTACACCTTC

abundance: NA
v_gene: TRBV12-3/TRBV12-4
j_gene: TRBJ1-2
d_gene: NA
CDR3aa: CASTAQGGGYTF
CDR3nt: TGTGCCAGCACTGCTCAGGGAGGCGGCTACACCTTC

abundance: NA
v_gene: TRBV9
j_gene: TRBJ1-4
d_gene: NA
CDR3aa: CASSGGQYNEKLFF
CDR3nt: TGTGCCAGCAGCGGAGGACAGTATAATGAAAAACTGTTTTTT

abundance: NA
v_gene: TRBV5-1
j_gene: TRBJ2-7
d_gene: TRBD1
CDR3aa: CASSSGTVSIYEQYF
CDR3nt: TGCGCCAGCAGCTCCGGGACAGTCAGTATCTACGAGCAGTACTTC

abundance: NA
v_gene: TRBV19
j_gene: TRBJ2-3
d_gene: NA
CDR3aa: CASSTLGDGTDTQYF
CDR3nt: TGTGCCAGTAGTACTCTAGGGGATGGTACAGATACGCAGTATTTT

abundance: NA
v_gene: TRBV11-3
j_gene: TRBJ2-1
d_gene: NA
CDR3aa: CASSLDSSYNEQFF
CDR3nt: TGTGCCAGCAGCTTAGACAGCTCCTACAATGAGCAGTTCTTC

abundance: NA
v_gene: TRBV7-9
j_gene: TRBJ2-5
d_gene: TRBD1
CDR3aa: CASSFIGQDAQETQYF
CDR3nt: TGTGCCAGCAGCTTTATCGGACAGGACGCTCAAGAGACCCAGTACTTC

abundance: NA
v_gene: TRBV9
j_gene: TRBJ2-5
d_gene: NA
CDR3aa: CASSVGLPLQETQYF
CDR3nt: TGTGCCAGCAGCGTAGGACTACCCCTACAAGAGACCCAGTACTTC

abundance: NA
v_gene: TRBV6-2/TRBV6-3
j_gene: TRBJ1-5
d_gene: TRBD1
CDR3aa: CASSQPGQGQNQPQHF
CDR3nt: TGTGCCAGCAGTCAACCGGGACAGGGACAAAATCAGCCCCAGCATTTT

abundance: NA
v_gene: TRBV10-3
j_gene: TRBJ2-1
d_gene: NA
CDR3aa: CAISDRRPLGYNEQFF
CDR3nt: TGTGCCATCAGTGACCGGAGACCCCTGGGCTACAATGAGCAGTTCTTC

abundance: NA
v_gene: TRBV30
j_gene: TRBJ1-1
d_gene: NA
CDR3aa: CAWSAIPRNTEAFF
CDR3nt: TGTGCCTGGAGTGCAATACCGAGGAACACTGAAGCTTTCTTT

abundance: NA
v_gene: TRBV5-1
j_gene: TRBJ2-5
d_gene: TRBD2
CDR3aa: CASSLGLAALETQYF
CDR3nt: TGCGCCAGCAGCTTAGGACTAGCGGCTTTGGAGACCCAGTACTTC

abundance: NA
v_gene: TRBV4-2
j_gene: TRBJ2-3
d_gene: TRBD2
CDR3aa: CASSQDGSPLAGGGTDTQYF
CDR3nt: TGTGCCAGCAGCCAAGATGGGTCCCCCTTAGCGGGGGGGGGCACAGATACGCAGTATTTT